These T cell receptor beta chains were read from a single sample in a study of response to subunit inactivated influenza vaccine. TCRdb independently ran MiXCR on the RT-PCR reads; one entry per CDR3 protein. The sample carries about 520,000 distinct CDR3 sequences, 25% recorded once. Specimen: CD4+ T cells sorted from PBMCs, collected around 5 days after vaccination. These receptors originate from a man aged 50 to 60 who received an inactivated influenza vaccine. Both conserved end residues are part of each CDR3. The D gene is left open where the match is weak. Clone size is stated in some rows and not others, as once, few, many or a class when expanded.

>TRBJ2-7|NA|NA|19|TRBV21-1
TGTGCCAGCAGCAAAAATAGTGGGGGACAGGATGTATTCTCCTACGAGCAGTACTTC
CASSKNSGGQDVFSYEQYF
>TRBJ2-1|TRBD2|NA|18|TRBV11-2
TGTGCCAGCAGCTTCGGGACTAGCGGGGGCGTAACCTGGAATGAGCAGTTCTTC
CASSFGTSGGVTWNEQFF
>TRBJ2-5|NA|NA|14|TRBV29-1
TGCAGCGCCAAAGGACCCCGACGGGTGGAGACCCAGTACTTC
CSAKGPRRVETQYF
>TRBJ2-3|NA|few|13|TRBV12-3/TRBV12-4
TGTGCCAGTCGACAGCCTAGCACAGATACGCAGTATTTT
CASRQPSTDTQYF
>TRBJ2-7|TRBD2|few|15|TRBV29-1
TGCAGCGTTGAAGGGACTAGCGGGAGCAGAGGAGAGCAGTACTTC
CSVEGTSGSRGEQYF
>TRBJ2-1|NA|few|12|TRBV10-3
TGTGCCATCAGTGAGTCACGGGATGAGCAGTTCTTC
CAISESRDEQFF
>TRBJ2-2|NA|few|16|TRBV5-1
TGCGCCAGCAGCCGCGGAGGAGCGGAGTACACCGGGGAGCTGTTTTTT
CASSRGGAEYTGELFF
>TRBJ2-1|NA|NA|16|TRBV11-1
TGTGCCAGCAGCTTAGCGCAGAGCGGCTCCTACAATGAGCAGTTCTTC
CASSLAQSGSYNEQFF
>TRBJ1-1|TRBD1|NA|16|TRBV7-9
TGTGCCAGCACTCCGGGCGTCCGGACAGGGGATACTGAAGCTTTCTTT
CASTPGVRTGDTEAFF
>TRBJ2-2|NA|NA|15|TRBV11-2
TGTGCCAGCAGCTCGGGCAGCGCGAACACCGGGGAGCTGTTTTTT
CASSSGSANTGELFF
>TRBJ2-5|NA|many|11|TRBV20-1
TGCAGTGCCCCCGGAGAGGAGACCCAGTACTTC
CSAPGEETQYF
>TRBJ1-1|NA|NA|17|TRBV5-1
TGCGCCAGCAGATCACCCAAACGACAGTCCATGAACACTGAAGCTTTCTTT
CASRSPKRQSMNTEAFF
>TRBJ1-6|TRBD1|NA|14|TRBV20-1
TGCAGTGCTGCGACAGGGGGGGATAATTCACCCCTCCACTTT
CSAATGGDNSPLHF
>TRBJ2-1|TRBD2|NA|15|TRBV14
TGTGCCAGCAGCCGGGGGGGAGTTTTCTACAATGAGCAGTTCTTC
CASSRGGVFYNEQFF
>TRBJ2-5|NA|NA|12|TRBV7-2
TGTGCCAGCATCTTGTCAGGGGAGGCCCAGTACTTC
CASILSGEAQYF
>TRBJ1-2|NA|few|13|TRBV10-2
TGCGCCAGCAGTGACCCAGACAACCTGGGCTACACCTTC
CASSDPDNLGYTF
>TRBJ2-4|NA|NA|13|TRBV7-2
TGTGCCAGCAGCTCTCCTGCTCAAAACATTCAGTACTTC
CASSSPAQNIQYF
>TRBJ2-7|NA|few|15|TRBV5-1
TGCGCCAGCAGCTTGGCCAGTGGGGGCGTTTACGAGCAGTACTTC
CASSLASGGVYEQYF